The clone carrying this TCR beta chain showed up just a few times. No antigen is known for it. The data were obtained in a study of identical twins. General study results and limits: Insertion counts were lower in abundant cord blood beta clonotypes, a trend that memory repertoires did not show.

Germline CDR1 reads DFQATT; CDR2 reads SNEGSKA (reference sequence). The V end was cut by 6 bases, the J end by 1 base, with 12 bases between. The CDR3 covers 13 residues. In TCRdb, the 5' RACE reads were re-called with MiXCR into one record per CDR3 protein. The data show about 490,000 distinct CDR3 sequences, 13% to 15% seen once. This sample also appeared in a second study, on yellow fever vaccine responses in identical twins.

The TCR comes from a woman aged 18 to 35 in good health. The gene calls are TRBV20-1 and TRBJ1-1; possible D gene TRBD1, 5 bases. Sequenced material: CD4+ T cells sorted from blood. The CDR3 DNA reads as TGCAGTGCACCCGGGACCTCGAACACTGAAGCTTTCTTT. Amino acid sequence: CSAPGTSNTEAFF.